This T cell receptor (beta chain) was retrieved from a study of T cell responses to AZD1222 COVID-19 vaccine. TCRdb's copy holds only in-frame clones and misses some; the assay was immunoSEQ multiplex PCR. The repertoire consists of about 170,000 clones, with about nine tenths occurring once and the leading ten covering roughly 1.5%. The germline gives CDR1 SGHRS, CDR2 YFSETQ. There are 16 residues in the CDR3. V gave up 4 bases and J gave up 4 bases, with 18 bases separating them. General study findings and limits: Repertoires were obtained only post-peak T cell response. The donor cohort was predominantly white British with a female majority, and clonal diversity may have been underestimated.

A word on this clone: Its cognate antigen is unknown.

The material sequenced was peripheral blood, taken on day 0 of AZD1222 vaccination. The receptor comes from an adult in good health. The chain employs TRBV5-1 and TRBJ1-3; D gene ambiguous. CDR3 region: CASSPSASASGNTIYF. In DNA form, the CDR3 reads TGCGCCAGCAGCCCGAGCGCGTCCGCCTCGGGAAACACCATATATTTT.